This passage covers 4 T cell receptor beta chains from one sample sequenced in a study of PD-1 blockade in classical Hodgkin lymphoma. Relapses following autologous stem cell transplantation were seen in all patients, with brentuximab vedotin exposure varying. Profiling relied on immunoSEQ multiplex PCR, and the TCRdb table lists in-frame clones only, not all of them. Found here are roughly 97,000 clones, approximately 80% of them singletons; the top ten hold roughly an eighth. Material: peripheral blood mononuclear cells (PBMCs), obtained at baseline. The receptors here all came from a human donor with classical Hodgkin lymphoma.

The V call is TRBV7-2, the J call TRBJ2-3; 8 bases agree with TRBD1. Germline loops: CDR1 SGHTA, CDR2 FQGNSA. There are 14 residues in the CDR3. With 6 bases clipped from V and 2 bases from J, the junction kept 4 bases outside the gene matches. This chain's CDR3 is CASRRTGLTDTQYF. The CDR3 region has the DNA TGTGCCAGCAGGAGGACAGGGCTCACAGATACGCAGTATTTT.

V is TRBV10-3 and J is TRBJ2-7, with 12 bases identical to TRBD2. CDR1 and CDR2 (germline): ENHRY, SYGVKD. J lost 4 bases, V lost 0 bases, and 1 base had no gene match. The CDR3 totals 15 residues. CDR3 sequence reads: CAISESLAGGYEQYF. For the CDR3, the DNA is TGTGCCATCAGTGAGTCGCTAGCGGGAGGGTACGAGCAGTACTTC.

The chain recombines TRBV20-1 with TRBJ1-4; 7 bases fit TRBD1. The CDR3 is made up of 11 amino acids. J gave up 11 bases and V 5 bases, and 5 bases lay outside the gene matches. CDR1 is DFQATT, CDR2 SNEGSKA, per germline (reference sequence). CDR3 loop: CSAHDRVKLFF. CDR3 sequence (DNA): TGCAGTGCTCATGACAGGGTGAAACTGTTTTTT.

This rearrangement joins TRBV29-1 to TRBJ1-4; tentative D call: TRBD1 (5 bases). The CDR3 sequence is 16 residues long. The V gene's germline CDR1 is SQVTM and CDR2 ANQGSEA. V dropped 7 bases and J dropped 4 bases, with 22 bases sitting between them. DNA of the CDR3: TGCAGCGCCGGGGGAGGAAAGGGGATGGATAATGAAAAACTGTTTTTT. Amino acid sequence: CSAGGGKGMDNEKLFF.